This is a list of T cell receptor beta chains from one sample in a study of beta chain features in type 1 diabetes. Libraries were prepared by immunoSEQ multiplex PCR; TCRdb keeps only in-frame clonotypes and omits some of them. The sample shows a few hundred thousand clones, around 13% of them seen only once. The sequenced sample consisted of naive CD4+ T cells from blood. The source is a man aged 25-45 years in good health. Each CDR3 is given with its conserved first and last residue. The D gene is left open where the match is weak. The listing skips clone size in some rows; elsewhere it reads once, few, many or a size class.

V	D	size	J	length	CDR3	DNA
TRBV6-1	-	few	TRBJ1-1	15	CASSVTVIMNTEAFF	TGTGCCAGCAGTGTAACAGTCATCATGAACACTGAAGCTTTCTTT
TRBV6-5	-	few	TRBJ2-3	11	CASSSQDTQYF	TGTGCCAGCAGTTCCCAGGATACGCAGTATTTT
TRBV5-4	-	few	TRBJ2-1	12	CASIGAYNEQFF	TGTGCCAGCATTGGAGCCTACAATGAGCAGTTCTTC
TRBV7-2	-	-	TRBJ2-5	15	CASSLAVTTQETQYF	TGTGCCAGCAGCTTAGCCGTGACGACTCAAGAGACCCAGTACTTC
TRBV4-1	-	-	TRBJ1-4	16	CASSQEGTATNEKLFF	TGCGCCAGCAGCCAAGAGGGAACAGCAACTAATGAAAAACTGTTTTTT
TRBV7-9	-	few	TRBJ2-3	13	CASSSLGTDTQYF	TGTGCCAGCAGCTCCTTAGGCACAGATACGCAGTATTTT
TRBV18	TRBD1	-	TRBJ2-7	15	CASSPPMGQGSEQYF	TGTGCCAGCTCACCACCGATGGGACAGGGGTCCGAGCAGTACTTC
TRBV9	TRBD2	few	TRBJ2-1	19	CASSVGGGPAGGSYNEQFF	TGTGCCAGCAGCGTAGGAGGGGGTCCGGCGGGAGGGTCCTACAATGAGCAGTTCTTC
TRBV7-2	TRBD2	few	TRBJ2-7	15	CASSTTRTSGGEQYF	TGTGCCAGCAGCACAACCAGGACTAGCGGGGGCGAGCAGTACTTC
TRBV7-2	-	-	TRBJ2-3	13	CASSYRGTDTQYF	TGTGCCAGCAGCTATCGGGGCACAGATACGCAGTATTTT
TRBV10-3	TRBD1	-	TRBJ1-2	17	CAISESRPDRIVYGYTF	TGTGCCATCAGTGAGTCGAGACCGGACAGGATCGTCTATGGCTACACCTTC
TRBV7-9	TRBD1	-	TRBJ1-2	13	CASSYGQGTFYTF	TGTGCCAGCAGCTACGGACAGGGTACATTCTACACCTTC
TRBV9	TRBD1	few	TRBJ1-5	14	CASSADRRDQPQHF	TGTGCCAGCAGCGCGGACAGGAGGGATCAGCCCCAGCATTTT
TRBV29-1	-	-	TRBJ1-3	14	CSVADSSSGNTIYF	TGCAGCGTCGCGGACAGCAGCTCTGGAAACACCATATATTTT